This T cell receptor beta chain was sequenced during a study of T cell responses to AZD1222 COVID-19 vaccine. Data came from immunoSEQ multiplex PCR; TCRdb stores just in-frame clones and leaves some out. The sample has about 74,000 clones, roughly 89% seen once. General study points: Baseline seropositivity occurred in only a handful of AZD1222 recipients. Vaccination with two AZD1222 doses was followed by a rise in Spike-specific TCR breadth and depth.

CDR1 is SGHRS and CDR2 is YFSETQ in the germline V gene. This CDR3 spans 14 amino acids. Trimming removed 3 bases at V and 4 bases at J, with 10 bases between. As to this clone: Its antigen is not known.

This receptor was identified in an adult in good health. The chain employs TRBV5-1 and TRBJ1-4; D perhaps matches TRBD1 (6 bases). Sequences were derived from peripheral blood, sampled on day 0 of AZD1222 vaccination. This CDR3 is CASSYVQGNEKLFF. The CDR3 DNA follows: TGCGCCAGCAGCTACGTACAGGGTAATGAAAAACTGTTTTTT.